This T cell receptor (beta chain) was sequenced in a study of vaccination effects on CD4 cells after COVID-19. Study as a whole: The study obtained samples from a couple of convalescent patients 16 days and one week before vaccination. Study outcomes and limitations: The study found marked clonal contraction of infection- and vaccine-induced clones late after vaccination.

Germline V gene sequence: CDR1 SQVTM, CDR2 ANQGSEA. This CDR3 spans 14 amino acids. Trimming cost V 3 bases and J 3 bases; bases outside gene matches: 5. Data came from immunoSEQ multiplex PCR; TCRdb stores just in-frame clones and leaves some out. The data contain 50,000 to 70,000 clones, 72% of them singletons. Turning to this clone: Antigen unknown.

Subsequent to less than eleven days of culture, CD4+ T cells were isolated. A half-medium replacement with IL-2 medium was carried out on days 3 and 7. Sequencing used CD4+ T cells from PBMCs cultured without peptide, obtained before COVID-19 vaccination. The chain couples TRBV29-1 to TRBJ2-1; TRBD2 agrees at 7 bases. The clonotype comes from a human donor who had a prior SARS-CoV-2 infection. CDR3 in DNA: TGCAGCGTTGACGGACTAGTGAACTACAATGAGCAGTTCTTC. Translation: CSVDGLVNYNEQFF.